This T cell receptor (beta chain) was captured in a study of identical twins (dated by TCRdb to the mid-2010s). For the study in its entirety: To test whether fetal clonotypes persist, this study deep-sequenced TCR alpha and beta repertoires from monozygotic twins, from unrelated adults of various ages, and from cord blood. To rule out contamination, replicate twin experiments were performed at different times with different library preparation protocols. Overall study outcomes, separate from this receptor: Fewer insertions were carried by abundant cord blood beta clonotypes; a weaker similar trend was observed in young adult naive repertoires, while no such trend was observed in memory repertoires. Because the same donors could not be followed over many years, the conclusions depended on cross-sectional statistical analysis. Recombination models systematically underestimated out-of-frame TCR alpha sharing in monozygotic twins but agreed with sharing between unrelated individuals. Zero-insertion analyses could be partly confounded by invariant T cells such as MAIT and iNKT, although diverse VJ usage argued against such confounding for most clonotypes. The excess sharing between twins in beta out-of-frame sequences was weaker because fewer shared sequences reduced the signal-to-noise ratio. Compared with coincidental sharing between unrelated individuals, out-of-frame TCR alpha sequences shared between twins had an excess of sequences with low generation probability.

All donors were healthy Caucasians. Three pairs of female monozygotic twins, all aged roughly 18 to 30 years, were included in the twin cohort. RNA for TCR libraries was isolated from peripheral blood mononuclear cells. Libraries were constructed by 5' RACE. TCRdb names Illumina HiSeq 2000 as the instrument used. A universal primer binding site was added through template switching, and the final cDNA carried a unique molecular identifier so that TCR cDNA molecules could be counted accurately. Specific primers in the conserved constant-segment region were used to synthesize first-strand cDNA for the TCR alpha and beta chains. To control for contamination, every cDNA library carried two barcodes: a SMART-Mk sample barcode plus Illumina barcodes. Two successive PCR steps introduced TruSeq adapter sequences along with Illumina sample barcodes. TCR alpha and beta cDNA libraries were sequenced on the Illumina HiSeq platform with custom primers. Per the authors' processing: Raw reads were processed with MiGEC to extract unique molecular identifiers, and MiXCR was used to determine CDR3 positions. For each individual, recombination models were inferred using an EM algorithm with the repgenHMM and IGoR tools. The analysis of shared clonotypes was done with the tcR package in R, with sharing normalized by the product of cloneset sizes. Out-of-frame nonproductive sequences were analyzed to study raw recombination free of thymic and clonal selection effects. In-frame beta chains were kept once TCRdb had trimmed the public reads at Q25 with fastp and called clones with MiXCR. Each CDR3 protein gets just one entry, which takes the most common genes and DNA from the rows behind it. These V and J calls are TCRdb output, not the study's own analysis. The sample records around 960,000 distinct CDR3 sequences, around an eighth of which are singletons. About 1.5% of the sample belongs to the ten largest clones.

The CDR3 contains 15 residues, cysteine and phenylalanine counted. This entry keeps only the CDR3 DNA: 45 bases, framed from base 1. Per the germline V gene, MNHNS is the CDR1 and SASEGT is the CDR2. V is pruned by 6 bases and J by 4 bases, leaving 8 bases of the junction without a gene match. As concerns this clonotype: The clone's antigen remains unknown. No much larger clonotype is one base removed from it; base qualities were not supplied.

This same sample was also taken into another study, of yellow fever vaccine responses in identical twins. Per that second paper: According to the authors, the vaccine-induced T cell response in identical twins seemed to be partly convergent and partly specific to each individual. In identical twins, the study followed T cell clones that responded to the vaccine with precision.

Sequencing used PBMCs. The V gene is TRBV6-1 and the J gene is TRBJ2-3, and TRBD2 aligns with 9 junction nucleotides. The TCR comes from a woman under 30 in good health. The CDR3 corresponds to CASRTGGRESDTQYF. In nucleotide form, the sequence is TGTGCCAGCAGGACCGGCGGGAGGGAATCAGATACGCAGTATTTT.